This TCR beta chain was obtained from a study of T cell repertoires in aging, cancer and after chemotherapy. Study-wide context: The whole study produced a dataset of about 8.8 million TCR reads. The study, taken as a whole, reports: Median generation probability rose over the chemotherapy interval in each cancer cohort, suggesting rebound thymic output.

A mixed TRB-A/B primer pool amplified rearranged TRB by multiplex touch-down PCR. TCRdb used MiXCR to reprocess the multiplex PCR reads, holding one entry per CDR3 protein. Of thousands of distinct CDR3 sequences in the sample, approximately 57% were seen once. Germline V gene sequence: CDR1 MNHEY, CDR2 SVGAGI. The CDR3 is 14 residues long. V shed 6 bases and J 7 bases; nucleotides not matched to a gene: 11. As to this clonotype: Antigen: not known.

Peripheral blood genomic DNA, not sorted cells or RNA, was the template. The source material was blood. V is TRBV6-5 and J is TRBJ1-2; 7 positions match TRBD1. This receptor was identified in a human donor with a solid tumor. CDR3 amino acids: CASSPQGVLGGYTF. The DNA of the CDR3 is TGTGCCAGCAGCCCCCAGGGGGTCCTGGGTGGCTACACCTTC.